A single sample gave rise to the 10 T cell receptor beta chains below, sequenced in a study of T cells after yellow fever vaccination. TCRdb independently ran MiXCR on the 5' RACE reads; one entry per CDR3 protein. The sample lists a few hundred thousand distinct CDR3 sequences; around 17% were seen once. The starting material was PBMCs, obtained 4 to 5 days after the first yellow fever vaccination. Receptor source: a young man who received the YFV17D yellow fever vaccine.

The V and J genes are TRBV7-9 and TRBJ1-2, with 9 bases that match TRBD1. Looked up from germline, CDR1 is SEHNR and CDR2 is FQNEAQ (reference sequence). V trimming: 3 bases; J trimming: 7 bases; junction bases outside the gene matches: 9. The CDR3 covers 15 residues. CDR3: CASSLAPGQGRGYTF. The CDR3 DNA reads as TGTGCCAGCAGCTTGGCACCGGGACAGGGACGTGGCTACACCTTC.

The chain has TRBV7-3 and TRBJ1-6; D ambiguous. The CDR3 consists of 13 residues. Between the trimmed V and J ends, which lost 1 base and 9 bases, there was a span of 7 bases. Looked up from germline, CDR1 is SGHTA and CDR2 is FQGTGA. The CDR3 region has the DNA TGTGCCAGCAGCTTAAACTGGCTTTCACCCCTCCACTTT. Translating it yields CASSLNWLSPLHF. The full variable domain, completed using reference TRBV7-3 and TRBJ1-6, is GAGVSQTPSNKVTEKGKYVELRCDPISGHTALYWYRQSLGQGPEFLIYFQGTGAADDSGLPNDRFFAVRPEGSVSTLKIQRTERGDSAVYLCASSLNWLSPLHFGNGTRLTVT.

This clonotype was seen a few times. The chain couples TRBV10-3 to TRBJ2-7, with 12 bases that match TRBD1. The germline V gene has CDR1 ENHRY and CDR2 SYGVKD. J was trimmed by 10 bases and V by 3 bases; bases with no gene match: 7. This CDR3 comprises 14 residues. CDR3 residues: CAISDVGQGAKQYV. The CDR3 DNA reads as TGTGCCATCAGTGATGTGGGACAGGGGGCAAAACAGTACGTC.

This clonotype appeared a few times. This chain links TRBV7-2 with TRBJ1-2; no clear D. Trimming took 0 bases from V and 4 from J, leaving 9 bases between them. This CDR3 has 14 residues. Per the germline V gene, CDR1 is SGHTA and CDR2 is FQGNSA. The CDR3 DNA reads TGTGCCAGCAGCTTAGCGGCGGTGGGCTATGGCTACACCTTC. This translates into CASSLAAVGYGYTF.

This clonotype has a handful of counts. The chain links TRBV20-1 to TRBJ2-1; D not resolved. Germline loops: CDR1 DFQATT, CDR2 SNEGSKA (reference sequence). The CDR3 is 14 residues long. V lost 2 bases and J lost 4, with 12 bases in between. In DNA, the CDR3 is TGCAGTGCTAGACCTACCGACGGGTACAATGAGCAGTTCTTC. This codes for CSARPTDGYNEQFF.

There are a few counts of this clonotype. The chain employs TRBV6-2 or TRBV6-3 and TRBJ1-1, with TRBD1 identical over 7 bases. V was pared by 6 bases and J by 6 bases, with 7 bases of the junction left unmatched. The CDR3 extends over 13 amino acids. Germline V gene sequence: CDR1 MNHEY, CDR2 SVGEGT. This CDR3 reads CASRWGTEAEAFF. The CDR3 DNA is TGTGCCAGCAGATGGGGGACAGAGGCTGAAGCTTTCTTT.

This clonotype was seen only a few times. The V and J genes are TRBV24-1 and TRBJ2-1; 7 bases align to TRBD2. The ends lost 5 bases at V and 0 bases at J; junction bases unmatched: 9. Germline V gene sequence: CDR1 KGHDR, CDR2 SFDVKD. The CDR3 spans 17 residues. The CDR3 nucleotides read TGTGCCACCAGTGGCGCGGGGGTCGACAGCTCCTACAATGAGCAGTTCTTC. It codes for CATSGAGVDSSYNEQFF.

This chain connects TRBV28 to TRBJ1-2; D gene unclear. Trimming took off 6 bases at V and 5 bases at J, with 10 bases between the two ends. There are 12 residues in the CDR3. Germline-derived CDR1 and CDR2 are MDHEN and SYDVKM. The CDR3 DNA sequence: TGTGCCAGCAGCACGGAGCGATATGGCTACACCTTC. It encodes CASSTERYGYTF.

The CDR3 sequence: CASSVGPLAGGQDTQYF. DNA for the CDR3: TGTGCCAGCAGCGTCGGCCCCTTAGCGGGGGGGCAAGATACGCAGTATTTT. The genes are TRBV5-4 and TRBJ2-3, with 11 bases fitting TRBD2. There are 17 residues in the CDR3. The J segment lost 5 bases and the V segment lost 4 bases, leaving 12 bases of the junction unmatched. Germline V gene lookup returns CDR1 SGHNT and CDR2 YYREEE (reference sequence). The full variable domain, with the rest looked up from reference TRBV5-4 and TRBJ2-3, is ETGVTQSPTHLIKTRGQQVTLRCSSQSGHNTVSWYQQALGQGPQFIFQYYREEENGRGNFPPRFSGLQFPNYSSELNVNALELDDSALYLCASSVGPLAGGQDTQYFGPGTRLTVL.

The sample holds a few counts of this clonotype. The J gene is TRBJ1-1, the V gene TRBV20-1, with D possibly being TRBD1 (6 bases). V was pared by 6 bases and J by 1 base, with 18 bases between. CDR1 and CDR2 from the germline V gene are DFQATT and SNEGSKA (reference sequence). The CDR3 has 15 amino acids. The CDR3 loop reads CSARRVGAPNTEAFF. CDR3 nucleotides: TGCAGTGCCCGAAGAGTGGGGGCGCCGAACACTGAAGCTTTCTTT.